This TCR beta chain is drawn from a study of T cell responses to AZD1222 COVID-19 vaccine. For the study at large: Analyses pooled second doses at about 4 or about 12 weeks. Study findings and constraints: Possibly, clonal diversity was underestimated; donors were largely white British and included more females. At baseline, just a handful of AZD1222 recipients tested seropositive. Only after the peak T cell response were repertoires sampled.

Of note for this clone: Its antigen is not identified.

Clones were read by immunoSEQ multiplex PCR, and TCRdb kept only the in-frame ones, dropping some. The table includes some 160,000 clones, about 88% detected once. The CDR3 sequence is 15 residues long. The V segment lost 8 bases and the J segment 8 bases; nucleotides outside the gene matches: 15. Germline CDR1 is WNHNN and CDR2 is SYGVQD (reference sequence). Sequences were derived from peripheral blood, sampled on day 0 of AZD1222 vaccination. This sequence joins TRBV10-1 and TRBJ1-2; 9 nucleotides align to TRBD1. The receptor was isolated from an adult in good health. CDR3 protein: CASGGQGLELRGYTF. The CDR3 DNA sequence: TGCGCCAGCGGGGGACAGGGTCTGGAGTTGCGGGGCTACACCTTC.